This TCR beta chain was obtained from a study of cytomegalovirus exposure and HLA in healthy donors. Study context: Roughly 180 million T cells yielded more than 90 million unique TCR beta sequences, as an earlier analysis found.

Study-level findings and limits: A later analysis found that most CMV-associated TCR beta chains appeared HLA-restricted. When the data were analyzed later, several of the most significant clusters appeared to be linked to common viral pathogens.

About this clone itself: The antigen remains undetermined.

PCR primers comprised 60 Vbeta and 13 Jbeta primers. The data were produced by immunoSEQ multiplex PCR, yet TCRdb's version contains in-frame clones alone and is incomplete. The table has under 150,000 clones, roughly 79% seen once. The origin of this receptor is a woman aged 25 to 45 in good health and CMV-seronegative. The sample consisted of PBMCs.

The CDR3 DNA follows: TGTGCCAGCAGCCCGAGGCGAGTGAACACTGAAGCTTTCTTT. Its translation: CASSPRRVNTEAFF. The V gene is TRBV11-2, the J gene TRBJ1-1; D unresolved. The CDR3 length is 14 residues. V was clipped by 5 bases and J by 0 bases, with 10 bases between them. Germline values: CDR1 SGHAT, CDR2 FQNNGV.